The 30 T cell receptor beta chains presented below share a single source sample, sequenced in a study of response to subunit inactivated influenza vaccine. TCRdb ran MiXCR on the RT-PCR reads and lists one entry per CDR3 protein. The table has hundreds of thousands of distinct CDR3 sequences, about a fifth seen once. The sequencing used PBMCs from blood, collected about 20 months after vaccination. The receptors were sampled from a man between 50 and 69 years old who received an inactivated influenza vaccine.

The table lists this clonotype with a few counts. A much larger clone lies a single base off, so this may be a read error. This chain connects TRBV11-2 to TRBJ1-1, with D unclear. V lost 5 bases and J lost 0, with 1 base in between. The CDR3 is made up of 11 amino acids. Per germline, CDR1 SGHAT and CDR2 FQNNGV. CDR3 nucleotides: TGTGCCAGCAGCATGAACACTGAAGCTTTCTTT. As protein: CASSMNTEAFF. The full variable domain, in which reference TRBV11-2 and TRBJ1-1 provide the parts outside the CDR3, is EAGVAQSPRYKIIEKRQSVAFWCNPISGHATLYWYQQILGQGPKLLIQFQNNGVVDDSQLPKDRFSAERLKGVDSTLKIQPAKLEDSAVYLCASSMNTEAFFGQGTRLTVV.

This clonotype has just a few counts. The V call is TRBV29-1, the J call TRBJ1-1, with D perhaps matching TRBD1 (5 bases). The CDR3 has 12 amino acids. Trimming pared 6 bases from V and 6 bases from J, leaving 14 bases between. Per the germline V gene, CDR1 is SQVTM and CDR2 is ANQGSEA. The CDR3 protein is CSVAYRDAEAFF. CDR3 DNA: TGCAGCGTAGCTTACCGGGACGCTGAAGCTTTCTTT.

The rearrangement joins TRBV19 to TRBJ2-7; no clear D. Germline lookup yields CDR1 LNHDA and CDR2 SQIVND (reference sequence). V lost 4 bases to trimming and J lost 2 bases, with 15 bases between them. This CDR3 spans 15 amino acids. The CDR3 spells CASSTSPTDPYEQYF. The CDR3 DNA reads TGTGCCAGTAGTACTTCCCCGACCGACCCCTACGAGCAGTACTTC.

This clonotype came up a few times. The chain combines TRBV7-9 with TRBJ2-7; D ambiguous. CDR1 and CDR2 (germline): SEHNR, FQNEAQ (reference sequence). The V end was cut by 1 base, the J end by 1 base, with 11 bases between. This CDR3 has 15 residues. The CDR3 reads CASSLDYSLSYEQYF. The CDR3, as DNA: TGTGCCAGCAGCTTAGATTACTCCCTTTCCTACGAGCAGTACTTC.

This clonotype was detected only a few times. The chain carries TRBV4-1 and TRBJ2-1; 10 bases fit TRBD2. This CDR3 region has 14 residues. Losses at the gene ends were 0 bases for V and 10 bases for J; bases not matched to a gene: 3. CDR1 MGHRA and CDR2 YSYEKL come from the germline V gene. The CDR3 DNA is TGCGCCAGCAGCCAAGATACACTAGCGGGAGAGCAGTTCTTC. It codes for CASSQDTLAGEQFF.

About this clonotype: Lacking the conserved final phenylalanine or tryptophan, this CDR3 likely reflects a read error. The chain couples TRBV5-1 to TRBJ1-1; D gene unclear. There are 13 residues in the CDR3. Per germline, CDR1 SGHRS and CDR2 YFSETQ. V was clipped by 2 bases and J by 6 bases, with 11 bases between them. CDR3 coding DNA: TGCGCCAGCAGCTTAACGGGAAGGTCTGAAGCTTTCCTT. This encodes CASSLTGRSEAFL.

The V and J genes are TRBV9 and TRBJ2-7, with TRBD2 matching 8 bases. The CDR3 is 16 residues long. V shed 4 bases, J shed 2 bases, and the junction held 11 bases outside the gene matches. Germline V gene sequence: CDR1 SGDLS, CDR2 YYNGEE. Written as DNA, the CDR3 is TGTGCCAGCAGCCCGTCGGGGGGGCATCTCCCCTACGAGCAGTACTTC. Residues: CASSPSGGHLPYEQYF. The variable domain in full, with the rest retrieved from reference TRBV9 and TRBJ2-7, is DSGVTQTPKHLITATGQRVTLRCSPRSGDLSVYWYQQSLDQGLQFLIQYYNGEERAKGNILERFSAQQFPDLHSELNLSSLELGDSALYFCASSPSGGHLPYEQYFGPGTRLTVT.

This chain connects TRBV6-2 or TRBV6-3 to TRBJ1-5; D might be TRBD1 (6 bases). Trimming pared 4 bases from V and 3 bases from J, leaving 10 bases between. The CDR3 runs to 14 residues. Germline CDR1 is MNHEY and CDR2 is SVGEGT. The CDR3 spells CASSFQGNNQPQHF. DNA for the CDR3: TGTGCCAGCAGTTTTCAGGGGAACAATCAGCCCCAGCATTTT.

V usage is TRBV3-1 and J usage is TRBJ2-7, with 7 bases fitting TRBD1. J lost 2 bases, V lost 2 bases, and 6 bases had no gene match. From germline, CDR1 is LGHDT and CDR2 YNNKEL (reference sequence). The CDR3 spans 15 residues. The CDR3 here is CASSQQPGTAYEQYF. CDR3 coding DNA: TGTGCCAGCAGCCAACAACCCGGGACAGCCTACGAGCAGTACTTC.

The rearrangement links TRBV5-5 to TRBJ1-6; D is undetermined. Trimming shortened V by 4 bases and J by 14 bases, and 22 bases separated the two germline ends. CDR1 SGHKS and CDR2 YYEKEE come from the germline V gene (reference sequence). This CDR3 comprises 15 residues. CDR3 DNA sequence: TGTGCCAGCAGCGACGAAAAATTTAGGGTTGGGGCCCTCCACTTT. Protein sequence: CASSDEKFRVGALHF.

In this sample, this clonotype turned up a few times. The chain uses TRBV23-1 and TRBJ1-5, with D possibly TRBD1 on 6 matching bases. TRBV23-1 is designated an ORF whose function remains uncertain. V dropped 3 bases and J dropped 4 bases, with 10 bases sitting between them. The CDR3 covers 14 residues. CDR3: CASSQAGANQPQHF. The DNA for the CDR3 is TGCGCCAGCAGTCAGGCAGGGGCGAATCAGCCCCAGCATTTT.

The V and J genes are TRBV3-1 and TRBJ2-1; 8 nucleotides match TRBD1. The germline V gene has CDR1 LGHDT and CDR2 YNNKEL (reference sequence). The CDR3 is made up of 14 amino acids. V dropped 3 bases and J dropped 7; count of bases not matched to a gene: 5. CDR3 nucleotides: TGTGCCAGCAGCCATCCGGACAGGGAGAATGAGCAGTTCTTC. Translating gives CASSHPDRENEQFF.

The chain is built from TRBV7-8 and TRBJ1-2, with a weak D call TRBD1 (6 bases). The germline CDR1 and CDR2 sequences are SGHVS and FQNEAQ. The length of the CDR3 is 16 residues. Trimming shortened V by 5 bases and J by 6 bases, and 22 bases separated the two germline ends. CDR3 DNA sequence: TGTGCCAGCAGCCTAGGGCGGAGGAGGGGGGCGCATGGCTACACCTTC. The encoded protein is CASSLGRRRGAHGYTF.

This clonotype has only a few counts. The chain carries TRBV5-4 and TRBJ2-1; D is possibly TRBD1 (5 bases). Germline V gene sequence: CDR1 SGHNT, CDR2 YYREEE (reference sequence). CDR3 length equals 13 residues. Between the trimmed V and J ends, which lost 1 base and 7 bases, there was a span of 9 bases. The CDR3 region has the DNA TGTGCCAGCAGCTTGCCCAGGGTAAATGAGCAGTTCTTC. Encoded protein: CASSLPRVNEQFF.

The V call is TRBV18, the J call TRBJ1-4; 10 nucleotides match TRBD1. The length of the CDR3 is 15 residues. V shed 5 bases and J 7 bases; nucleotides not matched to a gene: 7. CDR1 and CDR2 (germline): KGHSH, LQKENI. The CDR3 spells CASSSPGQGSEKLFF. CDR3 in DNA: TGTGCCAGCTCATCCCCGGGACAGGGGTCTGAAAAACTGTTTTTT.

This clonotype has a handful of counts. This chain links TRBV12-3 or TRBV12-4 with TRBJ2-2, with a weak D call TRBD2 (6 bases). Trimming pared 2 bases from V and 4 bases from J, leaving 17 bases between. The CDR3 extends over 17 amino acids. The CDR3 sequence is CASSLSGLPGGTGELFF. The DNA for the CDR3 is TGTGCCAGCAGTTTATCTGGCCTTCCCGGGGGCACCGGGGAGCTGTTTTTT.

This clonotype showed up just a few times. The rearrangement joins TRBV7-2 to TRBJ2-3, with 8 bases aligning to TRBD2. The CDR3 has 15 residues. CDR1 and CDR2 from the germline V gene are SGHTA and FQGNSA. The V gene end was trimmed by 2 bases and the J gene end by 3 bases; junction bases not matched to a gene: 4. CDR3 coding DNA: TGTGCCAGCAGCTTATCCGGGACTAGTACAGATACGCAGTATTTT. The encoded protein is CASSLSGTSTDTQYF.

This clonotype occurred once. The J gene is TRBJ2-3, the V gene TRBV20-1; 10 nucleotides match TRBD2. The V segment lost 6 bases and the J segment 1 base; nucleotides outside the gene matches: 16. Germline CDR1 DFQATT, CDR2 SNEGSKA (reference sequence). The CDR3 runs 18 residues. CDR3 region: CSAPGLAGVNRGTDTQYF. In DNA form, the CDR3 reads TGCAGTGCCCCCGGGCTAGCGGGAGTAAATAGAGGCACAGATACGCAGTATTTT.

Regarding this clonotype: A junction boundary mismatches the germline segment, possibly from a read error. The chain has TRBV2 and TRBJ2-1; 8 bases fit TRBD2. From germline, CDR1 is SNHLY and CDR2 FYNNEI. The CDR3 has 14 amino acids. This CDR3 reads CASSDRTSHGEQFF. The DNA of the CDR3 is TGTGCCAGTAGTGACCGGACTAGCCATGGTGAGCAGTTCTTC.

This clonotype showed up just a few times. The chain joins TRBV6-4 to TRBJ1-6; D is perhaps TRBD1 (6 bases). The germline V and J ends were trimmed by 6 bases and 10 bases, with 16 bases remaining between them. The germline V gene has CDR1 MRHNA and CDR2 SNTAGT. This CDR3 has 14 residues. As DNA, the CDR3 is TGTGCCAGCAGCAAGCAGGGGTTCAACTCACCCCTCCACTTT. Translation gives CASSKQGFNSPLHF.

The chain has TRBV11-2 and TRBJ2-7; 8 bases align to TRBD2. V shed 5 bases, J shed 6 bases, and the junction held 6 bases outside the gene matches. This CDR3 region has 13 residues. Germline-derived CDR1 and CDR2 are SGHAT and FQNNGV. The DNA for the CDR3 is TGTGCCAGCAGCCCTGGACTAGCCCGCGAGCAGTACTTC. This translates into CASSPGLAREQYF.

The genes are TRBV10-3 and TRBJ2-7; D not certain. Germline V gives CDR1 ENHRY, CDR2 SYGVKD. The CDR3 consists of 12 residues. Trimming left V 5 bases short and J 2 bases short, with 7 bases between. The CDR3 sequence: CAISSGTYEQYF. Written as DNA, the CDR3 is TGTGCCATCAGTAGTGGGACCTACGAGCAGTACTTC.

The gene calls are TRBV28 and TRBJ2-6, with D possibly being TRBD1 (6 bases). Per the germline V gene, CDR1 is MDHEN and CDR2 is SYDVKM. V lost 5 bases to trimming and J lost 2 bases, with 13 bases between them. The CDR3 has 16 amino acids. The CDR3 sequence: CASSPWGQTGANVLTF. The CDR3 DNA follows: TGTGCCAGCAGTCCATGGGGACAAACTGGGGCCAACGTCCTGACTTTC.

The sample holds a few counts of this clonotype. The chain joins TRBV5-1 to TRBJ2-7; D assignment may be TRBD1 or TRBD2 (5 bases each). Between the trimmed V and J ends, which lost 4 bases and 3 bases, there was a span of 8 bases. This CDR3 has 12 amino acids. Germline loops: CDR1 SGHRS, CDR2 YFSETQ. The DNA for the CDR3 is TGCGCCAGCAGCGGGGACGGCTACGAGCAGTACTTC. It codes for CASSGDGYEQYF.

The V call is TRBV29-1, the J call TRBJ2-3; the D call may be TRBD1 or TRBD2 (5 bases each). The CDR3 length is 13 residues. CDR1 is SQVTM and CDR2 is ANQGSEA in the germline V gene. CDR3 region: CTIRQGGTDTQYF. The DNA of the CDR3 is TGCACCATTCGGCAGGGAGGCACAGATACGCAGTATTTT.

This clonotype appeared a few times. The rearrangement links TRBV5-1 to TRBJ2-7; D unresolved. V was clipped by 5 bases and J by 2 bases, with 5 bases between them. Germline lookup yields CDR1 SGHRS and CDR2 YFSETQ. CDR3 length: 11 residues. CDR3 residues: CASRGTYEQYF. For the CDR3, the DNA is TGCGCCAGCAGAGGAACCTACGAGCAGTACTTC. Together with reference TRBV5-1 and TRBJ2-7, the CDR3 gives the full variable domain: KAGVTQTPRYLIKTRGQQVTLSCSPISGHRSVSWYQQTPGQGLQFLFEYFSETQRNKGNFPGRFSGRQFSNSRSEMNVSTLELGDSALYLCASRGTYEQYFGPGTRLTVT.

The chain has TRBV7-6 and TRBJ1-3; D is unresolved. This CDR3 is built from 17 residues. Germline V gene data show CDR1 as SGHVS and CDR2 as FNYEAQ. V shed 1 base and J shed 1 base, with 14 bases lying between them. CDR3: CASSLEVYSTSGNTIYF. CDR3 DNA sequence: TGTGCCAGCAGCTTAGAGGTATATTCGACGTCTGGAAACACCATATATTTT.

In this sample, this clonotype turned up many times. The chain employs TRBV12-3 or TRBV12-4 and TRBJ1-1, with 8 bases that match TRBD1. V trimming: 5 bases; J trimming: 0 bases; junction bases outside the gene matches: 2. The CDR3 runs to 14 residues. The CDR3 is CASSPGQVNTEAFF. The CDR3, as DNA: TGTGCCAGCAGTCCGGGACAGGTGAACACTGAAGCTTTCTTT.

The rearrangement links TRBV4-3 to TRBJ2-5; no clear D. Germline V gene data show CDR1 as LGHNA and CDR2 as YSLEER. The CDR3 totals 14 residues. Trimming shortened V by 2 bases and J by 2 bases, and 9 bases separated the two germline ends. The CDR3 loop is CASSQMSGQETQYF. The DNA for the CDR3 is TGCGCCAGCAGCCAAATGTCAGGTCAAGAGACCCAGTACTTC.

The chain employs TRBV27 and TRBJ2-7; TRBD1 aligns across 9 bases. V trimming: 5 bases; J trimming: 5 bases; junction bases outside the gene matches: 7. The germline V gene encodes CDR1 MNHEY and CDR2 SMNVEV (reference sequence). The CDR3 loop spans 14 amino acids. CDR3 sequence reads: CASSPMTGGDEQYF. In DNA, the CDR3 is TGTGCCAGCAGTCCCATGACAGGGGGAGACGAGCAGTACTTC.